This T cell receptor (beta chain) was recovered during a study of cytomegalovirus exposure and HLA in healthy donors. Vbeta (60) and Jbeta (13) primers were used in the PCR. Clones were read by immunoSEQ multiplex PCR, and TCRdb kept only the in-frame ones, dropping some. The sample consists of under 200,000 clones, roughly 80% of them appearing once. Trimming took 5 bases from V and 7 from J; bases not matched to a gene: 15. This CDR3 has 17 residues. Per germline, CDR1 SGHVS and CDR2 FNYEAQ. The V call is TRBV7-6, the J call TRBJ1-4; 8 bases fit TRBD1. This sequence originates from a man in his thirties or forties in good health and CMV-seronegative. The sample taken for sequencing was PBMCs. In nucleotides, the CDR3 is TGTGCCAGCAGCCCAGGGAGCAGGGGGCGCCGGGGTGAAAAACTGTTTTTT. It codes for CASSPGSRGRRGEKLFF.